This TCR beta chain comes out of a study of early T cells in non-severe SARS-CoV-2 infection. TCRdb processed the 5' RACE reads anew with MiXCR; each CDR3 protein has one entry. The table lists around 77,000 distinct CDR3 sequences, roughly 15% of them singletons, with around 3.7% in the top ten. The sample was whole blood, taken at baseline. The clonotype was recovered from an adult who was a healthcare worker with PCR-confirmed SARS-CoV-2 infection or an uninfected control (not recorded which).

DNA of the CDR3: TGTGCCAGCAGCTTGGACGGGAGGGGTGAGCAGTACTTC. This codes for CASSLDGRGEQYF. The chain uses TRBV5-4 and TRBJ2-7, with 8 bases aligning to TRBD2. The CDR3 is made up of 13 amino acids. Germline V gene sequence: CDR1 SGHNT, CDR2 YYREEE (reference sequence). J was trimmed by 7 bases and V by 0 bases; bases with no gene match: 3.